This TCR beta chain was identified during a study of identifying expanded T cells in peripheral blood. The CDR3 runs 13 residues. V lost 4 bases and J lost 3, with 11 bases in between. Germline values: CDR1 SGDLS, CDR2 YYNGEE. The assay was immunoSEQ multiplex PCR, and TCRdb's table has in-frame clones only and misses some. Of under 70,000 clones listed, about 87% are singletons. Study outcomes and limitations: Across healthy donors, higher total template counts meant significantly greater roughly 2-week count variance. Over approximately two and four weeks, about 16.4 and 19 clones changed, versus around 1.1 between replicates.

About this clone itself: Its antigen is not identified.

No infections or other immune events were documented during collection. The chain is built from TRBV9 and TRBJ2-7; D may be TRBD2 (6 bases). This TCR was recovered from a person between 18 and 75 years old in good health. The sample taken for sequencing was blood. Written as DNA, the CDR3 is TGTGCCAGCAGCCCTCGGGAGAACTACGAGCAGTACTTC. Translating gives CASSPRENYEQYF.